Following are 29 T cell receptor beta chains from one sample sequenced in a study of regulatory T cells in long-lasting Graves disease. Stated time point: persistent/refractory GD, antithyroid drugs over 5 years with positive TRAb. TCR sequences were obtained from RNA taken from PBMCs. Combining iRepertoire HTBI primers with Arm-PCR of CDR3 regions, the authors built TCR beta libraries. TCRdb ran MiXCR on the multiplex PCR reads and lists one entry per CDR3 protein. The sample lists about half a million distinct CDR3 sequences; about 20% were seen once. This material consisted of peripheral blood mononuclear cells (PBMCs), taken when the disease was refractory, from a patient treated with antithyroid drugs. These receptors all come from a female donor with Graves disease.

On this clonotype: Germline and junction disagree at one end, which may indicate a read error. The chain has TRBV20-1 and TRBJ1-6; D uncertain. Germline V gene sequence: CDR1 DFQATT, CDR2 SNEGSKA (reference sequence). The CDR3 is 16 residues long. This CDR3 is CSAREIAGSYNSPLRF. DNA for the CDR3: TGCAGTGCTAGAGAAATAGCGGGTTCCTATAATTCACCCCTCCGCTTT.

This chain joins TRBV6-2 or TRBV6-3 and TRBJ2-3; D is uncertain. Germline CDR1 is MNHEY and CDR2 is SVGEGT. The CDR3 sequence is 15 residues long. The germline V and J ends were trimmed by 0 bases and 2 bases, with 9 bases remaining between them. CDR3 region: CASSYSKANTDTQYF. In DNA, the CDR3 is TGTGCCAGCAGTTACTCGAAAGCGAACACAGATACGCAGTATTTT.

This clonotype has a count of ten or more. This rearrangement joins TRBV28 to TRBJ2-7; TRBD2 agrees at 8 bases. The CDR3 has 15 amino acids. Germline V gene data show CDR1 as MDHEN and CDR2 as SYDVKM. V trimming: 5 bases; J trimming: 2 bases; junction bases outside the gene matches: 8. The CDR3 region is CASSISGGVPYEQYF. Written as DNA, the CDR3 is TGTGCCAGCAGTATCTCGGGAGGGGTCCCCTACGAGCAGTACTTC.

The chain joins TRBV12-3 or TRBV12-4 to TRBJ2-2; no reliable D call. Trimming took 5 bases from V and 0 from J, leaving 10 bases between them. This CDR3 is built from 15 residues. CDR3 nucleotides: TGTGCCAGCAGTACCTGGGCCGCGAACACCGGGGAGCTGTTTTTT. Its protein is CASSTWAANTGELFF.

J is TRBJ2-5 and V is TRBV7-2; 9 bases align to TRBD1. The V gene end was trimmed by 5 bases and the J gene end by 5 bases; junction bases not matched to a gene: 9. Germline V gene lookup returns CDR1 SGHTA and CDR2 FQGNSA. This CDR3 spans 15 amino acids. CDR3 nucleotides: TGTGCCAGCAGCCTGCGGACAGGGGTCAGGGAGACCCAGTACTTC. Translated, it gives CASSLRTGVRETQYF. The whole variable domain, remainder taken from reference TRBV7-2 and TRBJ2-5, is GAGVSQSPSNKVTEKGKDVELRCDPISGHTALYWYRQSLGQGLEFLIYFQGNSAPDKSGLPSDRFSAERTGGSVSTLTIQRTQQEDSAVYLCASSLRTGVRETQYFGPGTRLLVL.

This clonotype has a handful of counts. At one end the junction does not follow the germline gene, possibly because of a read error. The CDR3 loop is CASSYYKQGNYDYTF. The CDR3 bases are TGTGCCAGCAGTTACTATAAACAGGGGAACTATGACTACACCTTC. The chain links TRBV6-2 or TRBV6-3 to TRBJ1-2, with 7 bases fitting TRBD1. This CDR3 comprises 15 residues. Germline V lookup: CDR1 MNHEY, CDR2 SVGEGT.

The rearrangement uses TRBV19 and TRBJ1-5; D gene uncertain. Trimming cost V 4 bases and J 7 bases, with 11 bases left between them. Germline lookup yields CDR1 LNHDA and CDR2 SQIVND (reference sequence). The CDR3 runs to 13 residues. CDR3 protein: CASSTFHGQPQHF. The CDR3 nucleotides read TGTGCCAGTAGTACCTTTCATGGGCAGCCCCAGCATTTT.

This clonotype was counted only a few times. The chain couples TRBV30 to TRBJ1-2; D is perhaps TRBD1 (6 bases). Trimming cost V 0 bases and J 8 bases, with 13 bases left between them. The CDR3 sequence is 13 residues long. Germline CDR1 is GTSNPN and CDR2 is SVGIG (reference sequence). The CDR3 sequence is CAWSVGQGLGYTF. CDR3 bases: TGTGCCTGGAGTGTAGGGCAGGGGCTGGGCTACACCTTC. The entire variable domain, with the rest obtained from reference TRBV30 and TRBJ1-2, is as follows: SQTIHQWPATLVQPVGSPLSLECTVEGTSNPNLYWYRQAAGRGLQLLFYSVGIGQISSEVPQNLSASRPQDRQFILSSKKLLLSDSGFYLCAWSVGQGLGYTFGSGTRLTVV.

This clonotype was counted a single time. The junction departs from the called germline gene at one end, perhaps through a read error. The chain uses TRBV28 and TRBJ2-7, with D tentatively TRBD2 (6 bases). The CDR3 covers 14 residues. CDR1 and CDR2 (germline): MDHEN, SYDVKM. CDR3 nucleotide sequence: TGTGCCGGCAGTTCACTAGCAGGATCCTACGAGCAGTACTTC. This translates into CAGSSLAGSYEQYF.

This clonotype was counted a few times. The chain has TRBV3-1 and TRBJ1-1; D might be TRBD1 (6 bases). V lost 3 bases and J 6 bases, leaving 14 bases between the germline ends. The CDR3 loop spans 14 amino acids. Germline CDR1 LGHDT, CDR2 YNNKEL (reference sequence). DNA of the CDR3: TGTGCCAGCAGCCACGAGGCAAGGGGGTCTGAAGCTTTCTTT. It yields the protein CASSHEARGSEAFF.

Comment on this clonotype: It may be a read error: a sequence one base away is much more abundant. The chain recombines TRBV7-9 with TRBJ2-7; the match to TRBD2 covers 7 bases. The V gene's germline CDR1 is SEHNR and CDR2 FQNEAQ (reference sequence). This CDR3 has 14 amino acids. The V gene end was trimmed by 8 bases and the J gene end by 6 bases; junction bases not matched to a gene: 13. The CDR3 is CASGDSGTTCEQYF. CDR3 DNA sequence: TGTGCCAGCGGGGACTCCGGGACTACCTGCGAGCAGTACTTC. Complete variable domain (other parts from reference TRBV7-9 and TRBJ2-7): DTGVSQNPRHKITKRGQNVTFRCDPISEHNRLYWYRQTLGQGPEFLTYFQNEAQLEKSRLLSDRFSAERPKGSFSTLEIQRTEQGDSAMYLCASGDSGTTCEQYFGPGTRLTVT.

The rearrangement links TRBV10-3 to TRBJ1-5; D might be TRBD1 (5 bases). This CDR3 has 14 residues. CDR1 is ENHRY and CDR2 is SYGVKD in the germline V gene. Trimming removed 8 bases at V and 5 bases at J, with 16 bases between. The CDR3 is CAIGGGEKDQPQHF. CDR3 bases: TGTGCCATCGGGGGAGGAGAGAAGGATCAGCCCCAGCATTTT.

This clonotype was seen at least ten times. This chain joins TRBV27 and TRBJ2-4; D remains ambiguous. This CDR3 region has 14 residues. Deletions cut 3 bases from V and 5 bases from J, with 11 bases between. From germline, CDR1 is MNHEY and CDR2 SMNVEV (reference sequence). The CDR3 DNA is TGTGCCAGCAGTTTGTGGGGAAGGGAAAACATTCAGTACTTC. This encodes CASSLWGRENIQYF.

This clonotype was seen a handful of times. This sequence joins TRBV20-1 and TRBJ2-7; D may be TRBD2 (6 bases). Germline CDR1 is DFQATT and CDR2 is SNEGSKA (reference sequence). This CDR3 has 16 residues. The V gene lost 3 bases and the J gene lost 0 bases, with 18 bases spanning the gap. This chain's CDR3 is CSASETQRAPSYEQYF. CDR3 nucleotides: TGCAGTGCTAGTGAAACCCAGCGGGCACCCTCCTACGAGCAGTACTTC.

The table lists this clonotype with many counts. CDR3 in amino acids: CASSAGPGGNQPQHF. CDR3 coding DNA: TGTGCCAGCAGCGCAGGGCCCGGGGGCAATCAGCCCCAGCATTTT. The rearrangement links TRBV27 to TRBJ1-5, with D perhaps matching TRBD1 (5 bases). The V end lost 6 bases, the J end lost 2 bases, and 14 bases lay between the germline ends. Germline V CDR1 and CDR2: MNHEY, SMNVEV (reference sequence). The CDR3 loop spans 15 amino acids.

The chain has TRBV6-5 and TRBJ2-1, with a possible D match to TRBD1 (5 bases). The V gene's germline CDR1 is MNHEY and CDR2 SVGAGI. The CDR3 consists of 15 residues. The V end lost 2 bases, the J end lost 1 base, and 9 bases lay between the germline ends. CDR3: CASSYEAGSYNEQFF. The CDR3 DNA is TGTGCCAGCAGTTACGAGGCAGGGTCCTACAATGAGCAGTTCTTC.

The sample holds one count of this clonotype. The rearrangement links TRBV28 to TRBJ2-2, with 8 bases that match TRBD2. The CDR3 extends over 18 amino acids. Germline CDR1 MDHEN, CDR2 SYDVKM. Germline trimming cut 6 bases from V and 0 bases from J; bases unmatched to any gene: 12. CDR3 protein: CASSRGQREFANTGELFF. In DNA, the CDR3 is TGTGCCAGCAGCCGCGGCCAGCGGGAGTTCGCGAACACCGGGGAGCTGTTTTTT. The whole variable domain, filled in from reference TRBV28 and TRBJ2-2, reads DVKVTQSSRYLVKRTGEKVFLECVQDMDHENMFWYRQDPGLGLRLIYFSYDVKMKEKGDIPEGYSVSREKKERFSLILESASTNQTSMYLCASSRGQREFANTGELFFGEGSRLTVL.

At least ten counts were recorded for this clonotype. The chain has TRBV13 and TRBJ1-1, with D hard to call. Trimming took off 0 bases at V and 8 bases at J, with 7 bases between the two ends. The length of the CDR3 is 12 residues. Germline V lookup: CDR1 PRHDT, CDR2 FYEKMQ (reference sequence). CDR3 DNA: TGTGCCAGCAGCTTAGGAACTTCGGAAGCTTTCTTT. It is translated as CASSLGTSEAFF.

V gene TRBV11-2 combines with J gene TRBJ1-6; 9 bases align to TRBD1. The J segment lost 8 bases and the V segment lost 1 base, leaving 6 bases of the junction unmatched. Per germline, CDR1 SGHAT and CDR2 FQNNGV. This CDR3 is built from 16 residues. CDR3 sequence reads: CASSLAYRGLYSPLHF. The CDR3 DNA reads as TGTGCCAGCAGCTTAGCATACAGGGGGCTCTATTCACCCCTCCACTTT.

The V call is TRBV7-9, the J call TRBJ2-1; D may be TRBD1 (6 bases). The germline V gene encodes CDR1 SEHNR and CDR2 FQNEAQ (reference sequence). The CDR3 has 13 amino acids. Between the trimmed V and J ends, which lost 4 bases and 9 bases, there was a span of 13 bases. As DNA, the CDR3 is TGTGCCAGCAGCTGGCTCGGGACAAGTGAGCAGTTCTTC. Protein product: CASSWLGTSEQFF.

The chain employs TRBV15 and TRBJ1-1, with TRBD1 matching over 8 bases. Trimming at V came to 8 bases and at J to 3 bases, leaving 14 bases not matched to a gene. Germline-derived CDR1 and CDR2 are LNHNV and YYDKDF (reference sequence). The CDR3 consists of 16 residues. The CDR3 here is CATGYGQGEGDTEAFF. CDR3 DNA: TGTGCCACCGGCTACGGACAGGGTGAAGGGGACACTGAAGCTTTCTTT.

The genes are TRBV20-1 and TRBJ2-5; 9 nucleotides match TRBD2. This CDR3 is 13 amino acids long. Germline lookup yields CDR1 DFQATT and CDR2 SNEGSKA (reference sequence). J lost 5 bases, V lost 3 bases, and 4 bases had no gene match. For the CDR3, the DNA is TGCAGTGCTAGCCGGACTAGCGTCGAGACCCAGTACTTC. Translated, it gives CSASRTSVETQYF.

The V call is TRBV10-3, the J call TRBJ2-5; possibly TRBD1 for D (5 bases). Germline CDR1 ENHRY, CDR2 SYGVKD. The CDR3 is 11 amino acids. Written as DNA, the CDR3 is TGTGCTGTCAGGGATCAAGAGACCCAGTACTTC. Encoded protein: CAVRDQETQYF.

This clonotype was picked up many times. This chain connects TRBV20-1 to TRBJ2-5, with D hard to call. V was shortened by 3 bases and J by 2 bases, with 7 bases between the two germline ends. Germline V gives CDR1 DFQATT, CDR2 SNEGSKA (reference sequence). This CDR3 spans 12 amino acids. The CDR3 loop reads CSASSPQETQYF. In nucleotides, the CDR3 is TGCAGTGCTAGTAGCCCTCAAGAGACCCAGTACTTC.

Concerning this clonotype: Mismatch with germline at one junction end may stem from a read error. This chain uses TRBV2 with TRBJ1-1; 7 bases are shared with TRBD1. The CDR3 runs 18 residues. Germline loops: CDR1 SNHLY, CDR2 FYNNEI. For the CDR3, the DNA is TGCGCCAGCAGCCAAGGAGGGATAGACAGGGACAGGAACACTGAAGCTTTCTTT. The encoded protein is CASSQGGIDRDRNTEAFF.

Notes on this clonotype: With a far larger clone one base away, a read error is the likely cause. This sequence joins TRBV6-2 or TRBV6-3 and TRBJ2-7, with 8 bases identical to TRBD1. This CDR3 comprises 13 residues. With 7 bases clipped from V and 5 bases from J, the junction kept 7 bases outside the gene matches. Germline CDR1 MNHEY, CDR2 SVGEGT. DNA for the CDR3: TGTGCCAGCATCGGGACAGGAGGCCACGAGCAGTACTTC. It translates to CASIGTGGHEQYF.

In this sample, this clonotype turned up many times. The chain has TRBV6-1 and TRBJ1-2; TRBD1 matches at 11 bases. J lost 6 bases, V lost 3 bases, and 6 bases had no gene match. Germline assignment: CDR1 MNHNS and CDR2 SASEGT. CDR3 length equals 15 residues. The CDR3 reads CASSDLDRGPHGYTF. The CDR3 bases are TGTGCCAGCAGTGACCTGGACAGGGGGCCGCATGGCTACACCTTC.

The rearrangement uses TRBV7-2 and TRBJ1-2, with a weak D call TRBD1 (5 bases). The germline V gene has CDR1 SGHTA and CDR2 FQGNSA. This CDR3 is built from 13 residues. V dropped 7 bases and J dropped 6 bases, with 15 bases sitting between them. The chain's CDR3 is CASTDYQGNGYTF. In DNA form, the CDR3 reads TGTGCCAGCACCGACTACCAGGGTAATGGCTACACCTTC.

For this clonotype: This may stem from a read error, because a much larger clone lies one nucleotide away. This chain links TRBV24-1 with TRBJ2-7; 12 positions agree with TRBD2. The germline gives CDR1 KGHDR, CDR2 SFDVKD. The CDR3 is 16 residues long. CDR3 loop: CATSALGLAGTYGQYF. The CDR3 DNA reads TGTGCCACCAGTGCCCTCGGACTAGCGGGAACCTACGGGCAGTACTTC.